This T cell receptor beta chain was profiled in a study of T cell responses to AZD1222 COVID-19 vaccine. Study-level background: Analyses pooled second doses at about 4 or about 12 weeks. Overall study results and limits: Only after the peak T cell response were repertoires sampled. Seropositive at baseline were only six or seven AZD1222 recipients. Unmutated regions of variants are reportedly targeted by nearly half of spike-specific TCRs.

The CDR3 is made up of 13 amino acids. V was pared by 7 bases and J by 4 bases, with 6 bases of the junction left unmatched. CDR1 LGHNT and CDR2 FRNRAP come from the germline V gene. With respect to this clone: The antigen remains unidentified.

Some clones are missing from TCRdb's copy, which holds only in-frame ones; the method was immunoSEQ multiplex PCR. The table has about 160,000 clones, 80% to 90% seen once; the top ten hold approximately 6.9%. This clonotype was obtained from an adult in good health. The chain combines TRBV12-5 with TRBJ1-2; 7 bases align to TRBD1. Sequenced here: peripheral blood, sampled on day 0 of AZD1222 vaccination. CDR3 residues: CASARDRIYGYTF. Written as DNA, the CDR3 is TGTGCTAGTGCCCGGGACAGAATCTATGGCTACACCTTC.